These 5 T cell receptor beta chains share one sample of origin, sequenced in a study of immune cell composition in non-small cell lung cancer. Profiling relied on immunoSEQ multiplex PCR, and the TCRdb table lists in-frame clones only, not all of them. Among 2,500 to 3,000 clones, about 76% were seen once, and the ten largest hold 12%. Specimen: lung tumor tissue. These receptors were collected from a human donor with non-small cell lung cancer.

In this sample, this clone turned up a few times. The chain joins TRBV7-2 to TRBJ1-1; the D gene is possibly TRBD1 (6 bases). The CDR3 is 14 amino acids. Germline CDR1 and CDR2: SGHTA and FQGNSA. The V end was cut by 6 bases, the J end by 1 base, with 12 bases between. The DNA for the CDR3 is TGTGCCAGCAGATATGACAGGACGAACACTGAAGCTTTCTTT. It codes for CASRYDRTNTEAFF.

The chain joins TRBV5-1 to TRBJ2-5; 14 bases line up with TRBD2. V dropped 4 bases and J dropped 0; count of bases not matched to a gene: 14. Germline lookup yields CDR1 SGHRS and CDR2 YFSETQ. This CDR3 is built from 20 residues. CDR3 sequence: CASSRTPSKGLAGDQETQYF. The CDR3 nucleotides read TGCGCCAGCAGCCGAACCCCCTCTAAGGGACTAGCGGGGGACCAAGAGACCCAGTACTTC.

The rearrangement uses TRBV19 and TRBJ2-3; 8 bases line up with TRBD2. CDR1 is LNHDA, CDR2 SQIVND, per germline (reference sequence). The trim removed 5 bases at V and 1 base at J, leaving 8 bases unmatched. The CDR3 is 16 amino acids. CDR3 nucleotide sequence: TGTGCCAGTAGTCCCGGGGGAGCGGGGGGCACAGATACGCAGTATTTT. Its translation: CASSPGGAGGTDTQYF.

This clone was picked up a small number of times. The chain employs TRBV7-6 and TRBJ2-7; TRBD2 matches 9 bases. The CDR3 extends over 14 amino acids. Per the germline V gene, CDR1 is SGHVS and CDR2 is FNYEAQ. The ends lost 4 bases at V and 6 bases at J; junction bases unmatched: 7. CDR3 nucleotides: TGTGCCAGCAGCTCTTGGACTAGCGCCAGCGAGCAGTACTTC. It is translated as CASSSWTSASEQYF.

This clone was picked up one time. The CDR3 loop reads CASSFYRGVNTEAFF. The CDR3 coding sequence is TGTGCCAGCAGCTTCTACAGGGGGGTGAACACTGAAGCTTTCTTT. V and J are TRBV7-8 and TRBJ1-1, with 8 bases matching TRBD1. This CDR3 has 15 amino acids. The ends lost 3 bases at V and 0 bases at J; junction bases unmatched: 3. Germline V gene sequence: CDR1 SGHVS, CDR2 FQNEAQ.